The 30 T cell receptor beta chains below come from one sample, sequenced in a study of sequential checkpoint blockade in melanoma. Assay: immunoSEQ multiplex PCR; the TCRdb copy retains only in-frame clones and omits some. The sample has roughly 3,100 clones; around 18% are singletons. Noted treatment: randomized to nivolumab then ipilimumab (arm A) or the reverse (arm B). The sample here was tumor tissue (inferred from file names), taken from a patient given nivolumab and ipilimumab in sequence. The receptors stem from a human donor with melanoma.

This rearrangement joins TRBV23-1 to TRBJ2-5; D gene ambiguous. TRBV23-1 has ORF status, its function being uncertain. The CDR3 length is 15 residues. Trimming took off 6 bases at V and 2 bases at J, with 16 bases between the two ends. This chain's CDR3 is CASSQVNYRQETQYF. For the CDR3, the DNA is TGCGCCAGCAGCCAAGTCAACTACCGTCAAGAGACCCAGTACTTC.

This clone was observed many times. This chain links TRBV6-8 with TRBJ1-2; possible D gene TRBD1, 5 bases. Trimming left V 5 bases short and J 8 bases short, with 15 bases between. The CDR3 loop spans 13 amino acids. Germline V CDR1 and CDR2: MNHGY, SAAAGT. CDR3 DNA sequence: TGTGCCAGCAGTGGCCCTGGGGGAGGAGGCTACACCTTC. Amino acids: CASSGPGGGGYTF.

The chain carries TRBV6-8 and TRBJ1-1; D might be TRBD1 (6 bases). The CDR3 spans 16 residues. V was cut by 8 bases and J by 4 bases, with 23 bases left in between. The germline V gene encodes CDR1 MNHGY and CDR2 SAAAGT. CDR3 coding DNA: TGTGCCAGCCAGGGTCAGGGGCCTCTCCTCATCACTGAAGCTTTCTTT. Translation: CASQGQGPLLITEAFF.

There are many counts of this clone. The chain is built from TRBV23-1 and TRBJ2-1, with TRBD2 as a possible D gene (6 bases). TRBV23-1 is noted as an ORF with a role that remains uncertain. Deletions cut 7 bases from V and 6 bases from J, with 13 bases between. This CDR3 region has 13 residues. The CDR3 region has the DNA TGCGCCAGCATCGGGACTTCGGGCAATGAGCAGTTCTTC. The encoded protein is CASIGTSGNEQFF.

The sample holds many counts of this clone. The CDR3 DNA reads TGTGCCAGCAGCCGAACCCCCGGGACAGTCATGAACACTGAAGCTTTCTTT. This sequence encodes CASSRTPGTVMNTEAFF. The chain recombines TRBV11-3 with TRBJ1-1, with 7 bases aligning to TRBD1. There are 17 residues in the CDR3. Germline V gene data show CDR1 as SGHNT and CDR2 as YENEEA. The V gene end was trimmed by 5 bases and the J gene end by 0 bases; junction bases not matched to a gene: 12.

CDR3 in DNA: TGTGCCAGCAGCCCCCACCCGGGACTGTACACAGATACGCAGTATTTT. Translation gives CASSPHPGLYTDTQYF. The V gene is TRBV11-3, the J gene TRBJ2-3; perhaps TRBD2 as D (6 bases). Germline values: CDR1 SGHNT, CDR2 YENEEA. The CDR3 runs 16 residues. Trimming shortened V by 5 bases and J by 2 bases, and 17 bases separated the two germline ends.

By frequency in the sample, this clone is medium-sized. J is TRBJ1-2 and V is TRBV11-3; the match to TRBD1 covers 9 bases. Germline-derived CDR1 and CDR2 are SGHNT and YENEEA. The CDR3 is 14 amino acids. V lost 4 bases to trimming and J lost 5 bases; unmatched junction nucleotides: 5. In nucleotides, the CDR3 is TGTGCCAGCAGCTCTGGACAGGGGATTTATGGCTACACCTTC. Protein product: CASSSGQGIYGYTF.

As regards this clone: At one end the junction does not follow the germline gene, possibly because of a read error. The rearrangement joins TRBV29-1 to TRBJ2-1; possibly TRBD2 for D (5 bases). Germline-derived CDR1 and CDR2 are SQVTM and ANQGSEA. The CDR3 runs to 15 residues. The CDR3 nucleotides read TGCAGCGCAAAAAAAGGCGGGCGCTCCAACAATGAGCAGTTCTTC. Encoded protein: CSAKKGGRSNNEQFF.

There are a few counts of this clone. The chain couples TRBV5-1 to TRBJ1-4, with 8 positions matching TRBD1. This CDR3 has 17 amino acids. V shed 2 bases and J 6 bases; nucleotides not matched to a gene: 12. Per the germline V gene, CDR1 is SGHRS and CDR2 is YFSETQ. CDR3 nucleotide sequence: TGCGCCAGCAGCTTCCTGTTCTTACAGGGGGACCATGAAAAACTGTTTTTT. The encoded protein is CASSFLFLQGDHEKLFF.

This chain links TRBV9 with TRBJ2-1; TRBD1 is a possible D gene (6 bases). CDR1 and CDR2 from the germline V gene are SGDLS and YYNGEE. This CDR3 region has 14 residues. V was pared by 6 bases and J by 4 bases, with 14 bases between. The CDR3 loop reads CASIGQGTYNEQFF. DNA for the CDR3: TGTGCCAGCATTGGGCAGGGGACATACAATGAGCAGTTCTTC.

The V gene is TRBV18, the J gene TRBJ2-3, with no clear D. V lost 6 bases and J lost 5, with 15 bases in between. This CDR3 has 14 amino acids. Germline V gene data show CDR1 as KGHSH and CDR2 as LQKENI. DNA for the CDR3: TGTGCCAGCTCCCCCACGACGGCGAGAGATACGCAGTATTTT. This translates into CASSPTTARDTQYF.

This clone is medium-sized. This chain connects TRBV9 to TRBJ2-3, with D uncertain. This CDR3 is built from 15 residues. V shed 0 bases and J shed 2 bases, with 10 bases lying between them. Germline V gives CDR1 SGDLS, CDR2 YYNGEE. The CDR3: CASSVGWSTTDTQYF. DNA for the CDR3: TGTGCCAGCAGCGTAGGGTGGTCTACCACAGATACGCAGTATTTT.

V gene TRBV7-1 combines with J gene TRBJ2-5; D unclear. TRBV7-1 is flagged as an ORF with uncertain function. The CDR3 totals 13 residues. V was shortened by 5 bases and J by 1 base, with 8 bases between the two germline ends. The CDR3 region has the DNA TGTGCCAGCAGCGGTGGCGCCCAAGAGACCCAGTACTTC. Its translation is CASSGGAQETQYF.

In this sample, this clone is medium-sized. The CDR3 region is CASSHPQGNTEAFF. In DNA, the CDR3 is TGTGCCAGCAGTCACCCACAGGGAAACACTGAAGCTTTCTTT. The rearrangement joins TRBV11-3 to TRBJ1-1; TRBD1 is a possible D gene (6 bases). The CDR3 is 14 amino acids. V was pared by 6 bases and J by 2 bases, with 13 bases between. Per germline, CDR1 SGHNT and CDR2 YENEEA.

This clone was recorded a few times. The chain links TRBV15 to TRBJ2-1; 7 bases are shared with TRBD1. CDR3 length: 16 amino acids. Germline V gene sequence: CDR1 LNHNV, CDR2 YYDKDF (reference sequence). After removal of 2 bases from V and 3 bases from J, the junction contained 7 bases not matched to a gene. CDR3 sequence (DNA): TGTGCCACCAGCAGATCGACAGGGATAATCTACAATGAGCAGTTCTTC. Protein product: CATSRSTGIIYNEQFF.

The chain couples TRBV11-3 to TRBJ2-3; 7 bases fit TRBD2. The J segment lost 2 bases and the V segment lost 5 bases, leaving 10 bases of the junction unmatched. Germline V gives CDR1 SGHNT, CDR2 YENEEA. The CDR3 covers 16 residues. This CDR3 reads CASSPAGQRDTDTQYF. The CDR3 DNA reads as TGTGCCAGCAGCCCCGCCGGTCAGCGGGACACAGATACGCAGTATTTT. The variable domain in full, with the rest retrieved from reference TRBV11-3 and TRBJ2-3, is EAGVVQSPRYKIIEKKQPVAFWCNPISGHNTLYWYLQNLGQGPELLIRYENEEAVDDSQLPKDRFSAERLKGVDSTLKIQPAELGDSAVYLCASSPAGQRDTDTQYFGPGTRLTVL.

In this sample, this clone turned up a few times. The chain recombines TRBV7-6 with TRBJ2-5, with TRBD2 as a possible D gene (7 bases). V lost 1 base and J lost 6, with 15 bases in between. Germline-derived CDR1 and CDR2 are SGHVS and FNYEAQ. The CDR3 runs to 15 residues. The CDR3 spells CASSLGPLGGQTQYF. As DNA, the CDR3 is TGTGCCAGCAGCTTAGGACCCCTCGGGGGGCAGACCCAGTACTTC.

Many counts were recorded for this clone. The chain couples TRBV11-1 to TRBJ2-5, with TRBD2 matching over 11 bases. V was clipped by 1 base and J by 2 bases; unmatched bases: 12. The germline V gene encodes CDR1 SGHAT and CDR2 FQDESV (reference sequence). This CDR3 contains 19 residues. The CDR3, as DNA: TGTGCCAGCAGCTTAGGTACTGTGTCTAGCGGGGGGACACAAGAGACCCAGTACTTC. Its protein product is CASSLGTVSSGGTQETQYF.

This clone was seen only a few times. The gene calls are TRBV14 and TRBJ1-1; possible D gene TRBD1, 6 bases. CDR3 length: 11 residues. Germline V gives CDR1 SGHDN, CDR2 FVKESK. Trimming cost V 8 bases and J 8 bases, with 12 bases left between them. Here the CDR3 DNA reads TGTGCCAGCTCACCTGACAGGGAAGCTTTCTTT. Translation gives CASSPDREAFF. The full variable domain, its missing parts supplied by reference TRBV14 and TRBJ1-1, is EAGVTQFPSHSVIEKGQTVTLRCDPISGHDNLYWYRRVMGKEIKFLLHFVKESKQDESGMPNNRFLAERTGGTYSTLKVQPAELEDSGVYFCASSPDREAFFGQGTRLTVV.

The gene calls are TRBV23-1 and TRBJ2-5; D remains unclear. TRBV23-1 is known as an ORF, though its function is uncertain. CDR3 size: 15 residues. Trimming removed 0 bases from V and 3 bases from J, with 11 bases in between. The CDR3 DNA is TGCGCCAGCAGTCAATCGATAAAGGGCAAAGAGACCCAGTACTTC. It translates to CASSQSIKGKETQYF.

This chain connects TRBV19 to TRBJ2-1, with D unresolved. The germline gives CDR1 LNHDA, CDR2 SQIVND (reference sequence). CDR3 length: 15 amino acids. V lost 6 bases to trimming and J lost 4 bases, with 16 bases between them. CDR3 nucleotide sequence: TGTGCCAGTAGCCTCGTACACGCTAGGTACAATGAGCAGTTCTTC. It translates to CASSLVHARYNEQFF.

The V and J genes are TRBV11-3 and TRBJ2-3; 8 nucleotides agree with TRBD2. The CDR3 runs 16 residues. Per the germline V gene, CDR1 is SGHNT and CDR2 is YENEEA. V was pared by 1 base and J by 4 bases, with 7 bases of the junction left unmatched. The CDR3 coding sequence is TGTGCCAGCAGCTTAGGCGGTAGCGGGGTCGCAGATACGCAGTATTTT. Translation: CASSLGGSGVADTQYF.

This clone was seen at least ten times. J is TRBJ2-1 and V is TRBV4-1; D gene ambiguous. The germline V and J ends were trimmed by 0 bases and 1 base, with 7 bases remaining between them. The CDR3 has 15 residues. In germline, CDR1 is MGHRA, CDR2 YSYEKL. CDR3 in DNA: TGCGCCAGCAGCCAAGAGTGGCAGTCCTACAATGAGCAGTTCTTC. This encodes CASSQEWQSYNEQFF.

This chain links TRBV6-8 with TRBJ1-1, with a possible D match to TRBD1 (5 bases). This CDR3 contains 12 residues. Trimming took 0 bases from V and 11 from J, leaving 10 bases between them. The germline V gene has CDR1 MNHGY and CDR2 SAAAGT. CDR3 coding DNA: TGTGCCAGCAGTTACTCCGGGGCGCGGGCTTTCTTT. Residues: CASSYSGARAFF.

The rearrangement links TRBV19 to TRBJ2-2; 15 positions match TRBD2. Germline V gene sequence: CDR1 LNHDA, CDR2 SQIVND (reference sequence). There are 15 residues in the CDR3. V lost 5 bases, J lost 9 bases, and 4 bases stayed unmatched. The chain's CDR3 is CASSAGLAGGRELFF. Here the CDR3 DNA reads TGTGCCAGTAGTGCCGGACTAGCGGGGGGGAGGGAGCTGTTTTTT.

Only a few counts were recorded for this clone. The V and J genes are TRBV6-8 and TRBJ1-1; D may be TRBD1 (5 bases). CDR3 length: 14 residues. Between the trimmed V and J ends, which lost 6 bases and 1 base, there was a span of 12 bases. Germline V gene data show CDR1 as MNHGY and CDR2 as SAAAGT. The CDR3 coding sequence is TGTGCCAGCAGGAAGAGTACAGGGAACACTGAAGCTTTCTTT. Translation: CASRKSTGNTEAFF.

In this sample, this clone turned up a few times. The V gene is TRBV28, the J gene TRBJ1-4, with D hard to call. Germline CDR1 is MDHEN and CDR2 is SYDVKM. Trimming left V 2 bases short and J 7 bases short, with 20 bases between. CDR3 length: 17 residues. The CDR3 loop reads CASSLASYHLRGEKLFF. The DNA of the CDR3 is TGTGCCAGCAGTTTAGCCAGTTACCATCTCAGAGGTGAAAAACTGTTTTTT.

This clone was recorded many times. CDR3 in DNA: TGTGCCAGCAGCTTGGATCCCGGCGCCGGGGAGCTGTTTTTT. It is translated as CASSLDPGAGELFF. This sequence joins TRBV11-3 and TRBJ2-2; no clear D gene. V lost 3 bases and J 6 bases, leaving 11 bases between the germline ends. CDR3 size: 14 residues. Germline loops: CDR1 SGHNT, CDR2 YENEEA.

This clone was seen at least ten times. The chain employs TRBV9 and TRBJ2-5, with 10 bases aligning to TRBD2. CDR3 length equals 15 residues. The germline gives CDR1 SGDLS, CDR2 YYNGEE. Losses at the gene ends were 4 bases for V and 4 bases for J; bases not matched to a gene: 7. CDR3 residues: CASSPSGRGAETQYF. CDR3 sequence (DNA): TGTGCCAGCAGCCCGAGCGGGAGGGGTGCAGAGACCCAGTACTTC.

This clone was found many times. This chain links TRBV11-3 with TRBJ2-5; TRBD1 is a possible D gene (6 bases). CDR3 size: 16 residues. Germline values: CDR1 SGHNT, CDR2 YENEEA. The V end lost 3 bases, the J end lost 0 bases, and 14 bases lay between the germline ends. Written as DNA, the CDR3 is TGTGCCAGCAGCTTGGACAGCCGAGACTACCAAGAGACCCAGTACTTC. As protein: CASSLDSRDYQETQYF.